The next 18 T cell receptor beta chains were all read from a single sample in a study of shared clonotypes between healthy human individuals. Naive CD8 cells lacked CD45RO, underwent positive selection for CCR7 and left out terminally differentiated effector memory CD45RA+ cells. The repertoire was sequenced with immunoSEQ multiplex PCR; TCRdb's copy has only in-frame clones and lacks some. The table lists a few million clones, 90% to 95% of them singletons, with roughly 1.7% in the top ten. Sequencing used naive CD8+ T cells from PBMCs. Receptor source: a man aged 18-30 years in good health. Some clones in this sample may be carry-over from other donors' samples.

The genes are TRBV28 and TRBJ2-3; 9 positions match TRBD1. The CDR3 has 15 amino acids. The V gene end was trimmed by 5 bases and the J gene end by 0 bases; junction bases not matched to a gene: 3. The germline V gene has CDR1 MDHEN and CDR2 SYDVKM. CDR3 in DNA: TGTGCCAGCAGTCAACAGGGGGCTAGCACAGATACGCAGTATTTT. Translated, it gives CASSQQGASTDTQYF.

This clone has only one observation. The J gene is TRBJ1-2, the V gene TRBV4-1; D possibly corresponds to TRBD1 (6 bases). The V gene lost 3 bases and the J gene lost 5 bases, with 16 bases spanning the gap. Germline V lookup: CDR1 MGHRA, CDR2 YSYEKL. This CDR3 has 15 residues. The CDR3 loop reads CASSHRQGGEYGYTF. The CDR3 nucleotides read TGCGCCAGCAGCCACAGGCAAGGGGGGGAGTATGGCTACACCTTC.

The CDR3 bases are TGTGCCAGCAGCCTCCCAGGCTCAACTAATGAAAAACTGTTTTTT. The encoded protein is CASSLPGSTNEKLFF. The J gene is TRBJ1-4, the V gene TRBV7-8, with D unclear. Germline lookup yields CDR1 SGHVS and CDR2 FQNEAQ. The CDR3 has 15 amino acids. Between the trimmed V and J ends, which lost 5 bases and 0 bases, there was a span of 10 bases.

The rearrangement joins TRBV6-1 to TRBJ2-7, with unresolved D. The CDR3 is 13 residues long. Trimming left V 1 base short and J 5 bases short, with 9 bases between. Germline CDR1 MNHNS, CDR2 SASEGT. CDR3 sequence (DNA): TGTGCCAGCAGTGAAGATCCGAACCACGAGCAGTACTTC. This codes for CASSEDPNHEQYF.

Remarks on this clone: Other nucleotide sequences from this sample produce the same CDR3. The rearrangement uses TRBV7-9 and TRBJ1-2; D uncertain. V dropped 3 bases and J dropped 2 bases, with 7 bases sitting between them. In germline, CDR1 is SEHNR, CDR2 FQNEAQ (reference sequence). This CDR3 contains 13 residues. The CDR3 DNA sequence: TGTGCCAGCAGCTTCGACACGAACTATGGCTACACCTTC. It yields the protein CASSFDTNYGYTF. Together with reference TRBV7-9 and TRBJ1-2, the CDR3 gives the full variable domain: DTGVSQNPRHKITKRGQNVTFRCDPISEHNRLYWYRQTLGQGPEFLTYFQNEAQLEKSRLLSDRFSAERPKGSFSTLEIQRTEQGDSAMYLCASSFDTNYGYTFGSGTRLTVV.

The chain combines TRBV7-6 with TRBJ2-1; weak D call: TRBD1 (6 bases). Trimming took off 5 bases at V and 8 bases at J, with 16 bases between the two ends. The CDR3 is 14 residues long. CDR1 and CDR2 from the germline V gene are SGHVS and FNYEAQ. The CDR3 is CASSLNLHRDEQFF. The CDR3 bases are TGTGCCAGCAGCCTGAACCTTCACAGGGATGAGCAGTTCTTC.

The V and J genes are TRBV30 and TRBJ2-5; a weak D match, TRBD2 (7 bases). Germline V gives CDR1 GTSNPN, CDR2 SVGIG (reference sequence). The ends were cut back, 4 bases at V and 9 bases at J, with 18 bases in the middle. The CDR3 consists of 13 residues. CDR3 sequence reads: CAWTGDYRQAQYF. DNA for the CDR3: TGTGCCTGGACGGGGGACTACCGACAGGCCCAGTACTTC.

The chain recombines TRBV15 with TRBJ2-7; maybe TRBD1 (5 bases). The V end lost 0 bases, the J end lost 1 base, and 7 bases lay between the germline ends. CDR3 size: 14 residues. The germline gives CDR1 LNHNV, CDR2 YYDKDF (reference sequence). The CDR3, as DNA: TGTGCCACCAGCAGAGATGGACAATCCTACGAGCAGTACTTC. It encodes CATSRDGQSYEQYF.

In the case of this clone: The sample contains more than one DNA sequence encoding this CDR3. The chain employs TRBV9 and TRBJ2-7; a possible D gene is TRBD2 (7 bases). Per the germline V gene, CDR1 is SGDLS and CDR2 is YYNGEE. V was shortened by 5 bases and J by 3 bases, with 21 bases between the two germline ends. The CDR3 length is 16 residues. This CDR3 is CASSHRESGEYYEQYF. CDR3 DNA sequence: TGTGCCAGCAGTCACAGGGAGAGCGGGGAATACTACGAGCAGTACTTC.

The chain links TRBV7-9 to TRBJ2-1; D might be TRBD2 (6 bases). The germline V and J ends were trimmed by 7 bases and 5 bases, with 18 bases remaining between them. Germline CDR1 is SEHNR and CDR2 is FQNEAQ (reference sequence). The CDR3 is 15 amino acids. The CDR3 is CASTPREFLDNEQFF. The CDR3 nucleotides are TGTGCCAGCACTCCTCGGGAGTTCCTAGACAATGAGCAGTTCTTC.

A remark on this clone: Distinct nucleotide sequences in the sample also encode this CDR3. The J gene is TRBJ2-7, the V gene TRBV30; TRBD1 matches 9 bases. This CDR3 comprises 13 residues. Germline-derived CDR1 and CDR2 are GTSNPN and SVGIG (reference sequence). V dropped 4 bases and J dropped 4; count of bases not matched to a gene: 5. The CDR3 DNA reads TGTGCCTGGAACCCGGGACAGGGTTACGAGCAGTACTTC. Its translation is CAWNPGQGYEQYF. Based on the CDR3 plus reference TRBV30 and TRBJ2-7, the full variable domain is SQTIHQWPATLVQPVGSPLSLECTVEGTSNPNLYWYRQAAGRGLQLLFYSVGIGQISSEVPQNLSASRPQDRQFILSSKKLLLSDSGFYLCAWNPGQGYEQYFGPGTRLTVT.

The chain combines TRBV5-1 with TRBJ2-7; tentative D call: TRBD2 (6 bases). The V and J ends lost 3 bases and 6 bases respectively, with 22 bases between them. There are 16 residues in the CDR3. CDR1 and CDR2 from the germline V gene are SGHRS and YFSETQ. The CDR3 reads CASSSHPGLLTLEQYF. CDR3 DNA sequence: TGCGCCAGCAGCTCCCACCCGGGACTCCTAACCCTCGAGCAGTACTTC.

This clone showed up just once. The V and J genes are TRBV5-6 and TRBJ2-1; TRBD2 matches at 13 bases. Trimming removed 3 bases from V and 6 bases from J; junction bases left unmatched: 9. The CDR3 loop spans 17 amino acids. From germline, CDR1 is SGHDT and CDR2 YYEEEE. CDR3 sequence reads: CASSWLTSGRNTNEQFF. The CDR3 nucleotides are TGTGCCAGCAGCTGGTTGACTAGCGGGAGGAATACCAATGAGCAGTTCTTC.

The chain has TRBV4-2 and TRBJ2-7; TRBD2 might be the D (5 bases). This CDR3 contains 16 residues. Germline V gene sequence: CDR1 LGHNA, CDR2 YNFKEQ. The germline V and J ends were trimmed by 4 bases and 3 bases, with 19 bases remaining between them. The CDR3, as DNA: TGTGCCAGCAGCCCCCCCAGCGGTACCTCCCACTACGAGCAGTACTTC. Translation: CASSPPSGTSHYEQYF.

Note on this clone: This same CDR3 is encoded by further DNA sequences in the sample. The chain joins TRBV4-1 to TRBJ2-3, with 7 bases fitting TRBD2. After removal of 4 bases from V and 3 bases from J, the junction contained 7 bases not matched to a gene. The germline CDR1 and CDR2 sequences are MGHRA and YSYEKL. This CDR3 region has 15 residues. The CDR3 nucleotides read TGCGCCAGCAGCCTCGGGACTACTCGTACAGATACGCAGTATTTT. The encoded protein is CASSLGTTRTDTQYF.

The chain couples TRBV27 to TRBJ2-7; possible D gene TRBD2, 6 bases. Between the trimmed V and J ends, which lost 5 bases and 0 bases, there was a span of 17 bases. The CDR3 is made up of 16 amino acids. Germline assignment: CDR1 MNHEY and CDR2 SMNVEV (reference sequence). CDR3 sequence (DNA): TGTGCCAGCAGTGCCTCGTTGGGGGAGGCCTCCTACGAGCAGTACTTC. Protein sequence: CASSASLGEASYEQYF.

This chain uses TRBV4-1 with TRBJ1-1; D ambiguous. CDR1 is MGHRA and CDR2 is YSYEKL in the germline V gene. The V end was cut by 5 bases, the J end by 0 bases, with 16 bases between. CDR3 length: 16 residues. CDR3 nucleotides: TGCGCCAGCAGCTGGAACCTTCAGACTATGAACACTGAAGCTTTCTTT. It yields the protein CASSWNLQTMNTEAFF.

The J gene is TRBJ2-7, the V gene TRBV27; tentatively, D is TRBD1 or TRBD2 (6 bases each). The CDR3 loop spans 16 amino acids. Germline V gene lookup returns CDR1 MNHEY and CDR2 SMNVEV (reference sequence). The V gene lost 8 bases and the J gene lost 4 bases, with 24 bases spanning the gap. In DNA form, the CDR3 reads TGTGCCAGCCTCGGTCCGGGGGCCCTTTATAGGTACGAGCAGTACTTC. Translating it yields CASLGPGALYRYEQYF.